Here is one T cell receptor (beta chain) with its context. Its specificity is unknown. The germline gene is not matched at one end of the junction; a read error may be the cause. Both 60 Vbeta primers and 13 Jbeta primers went into the PCR. The assay was immunoSEQ multiplex PCR, and TCRdb's table has in-frame clones only and misses some. The sample records approximately 150,000 clones, roughly two thirds being singletons. This CDR3 is built from 12 residues. Germline values: CDR1 SEHNR, CDR2 FQNEAQ (reference sequence). The data originate from a study of cytomegalovirus exposure and HLA in healthy donors. Study-level results: Earlier analysis found most TCR beta V segments productive about 87% or about 30% of the time.

This sequence joins TRBV7-9 and TRBJ2-7; D ambiguous. The sequenced sample consisted of PBMCs. The TCR originated in a woman between 18 and 29 years old in good health and CMV-seropositive. The CDR3 nucleotides are TGTTCCAGCAGTCGACCTAGTGACGAGCAGTACTTC. Its translation: CSSSRPSDEQYF. The whole variable domain, remainder taken from reference TRBV7-9 and TRBJ2-7, is DTGVSQNPRHKITKRGQNVTFRCDPISEHNRLYWYRQTLGQGPEFLTYFQNEAQLEKSRLLSDRFSAERPKGSFSTLEIQRTEQGDSAMYLCSSSRPSDEQYFGPGTRLTVT.